This TCR beta chain was sequenced in a study of shared clonotypes between healthy human individuals. The CDR3 runs to 16 residues. Losses at the gene ends were 1 base for V and 3 bases for J; bases not matched to a gene: 5. CDR1 and CDR2 from the germline V gene are SGHTA and FQGTGA. TCRdb's table, derived via immunoSEQ multiplex PCR, lists solely in-frame clones and lacks some. The sample lists about 1.5 million clones; around 98% were seen once. The clonotype originates from a man aged 30 to 39 in good health. This rearrangement joins TRBV7-3 to TRBJ2-3; 9 positions agree with TRBD2. Sequenced: naive CD4+ T cells sorted from blood. Subset: CD45RA+ positively selected. Here the CDR3 reads CASSLIAGEGTDTQYF. Here the CDR3 DNA reads TGTGCCAGCAGCTTAATAGCGGGAGAAGGTACAGATACGCAGTATTTT.